A selection of T cell receptor beta chains follows, all from one sample in a study of blood T cell repertoires in COVID-19. Profiling relied on immunoSEQ multiplex PCR, and the TCRdb table lists in-frame clones only, not all of them. The sample has roughly 280,000 clones; approximately 90% are singletons. Sequenced material: PBMCs or T cells enriched from blood (not recorded which). The receptor set was obtained from a woman aged 30 to 39 with acute COVID-19. CDR3s leave out the opening cysteine and the closing phenylalanine or tryptophan. Fields, in order: J gene, V gene, CDR3 protein.

j_gene: TRBJ2-3
v_gene: TRBV19
CDR3aa: ASSIVVRLAGDVPDTQY

j_gene: TRBJ1-4
v_gene: TRBV29-1
CDR3aa: SVGKHRGTDEKLF

j_gene: TRBJ1-3
v_gene: TRBV7-9
CDR3aa: ASSPPGLSNSGNTIY

j_gene: TRBJ2-7
v_gene: TRBV2
CDR3aa: ASSEVASGIVHEQY

j_gene: TRBJ2-1
v_gene: TRBV9
CDR3aa: ASSVASIAGGNEQF

j_gene: TRBJ1-1
v_gene: TRBV12-3/TRBV12-4
CDR3aa: ASSLQGNTEAF

j_gene: TRBJ2-1
v_gene: TRBV11-2
CDR3aa: ASSLVVGGTDEQF

j_gene: TRBJ1-1
v_gene: TRBV7-8
CDR3aa: ASSTVRGRGNSEAF

j_gene: TRBJ2-7
v_gene: TRBV19
CDR3aa: ASSWELAGAGEQY

j_gene: TRBJ2-2
v_gene: TRBV2
CDR3aa: ASSEAPLDRGANTGELF

j_gene: TRBJ2-3
v_gene: TRBV3-1/TRBV3-2
CDR3aa: ASSPLGGSTDTQY

j_gene: TRBJ2-1
v_gene: TRBV14
CDR3aa: ASSQEEIWTSPDEQF

j_gene: TRBJ1-2
v_gene: TRBV28
CDR3aa: ASSRTGVNYGYT

j_gene: TRBJ2-1
v_gene: TRBV6-5
CDR3aa: ASALRADNEQF

j_gene: TRBJ2-1
v_gene: TRBV27
CDR3aa: ASSSQGIPSVYNEQF

j_gene: TRBJ2-1
v_gene: TRBV14
CDR3aa: ASSQEWLAGGNEQF

j_gene: TRBJ2-1
v_gene: TRBV11-1
CDR3aa: ASSPGRSEQF

j_gene: TRBJ2-5
v_gene: TRBV5-1
CDR3aa: ASSTGAAGAKETQY

j_gene: TRBJ2-1
v_gene: TRBV28
CDR3aa: ASTSPGTGWLNEQF

j_gene: TRBJ2-3
v_gene: TRBV2
CDR3aa: ASSEVGGVPSTDTQY

j_gene: TRBJ2-7
v_gene: TRBV4-1
CDR3aa: ASSPSGTGYYEQY

j_gene: TRBJ2-3
v_gene: TRBV2
CDR3aa: ASRWLAGTDTQY

j_gene: TRBJ2-2
v_gene: TRBV21-1
CDR3aa: ASSKGFDRVFSWAGELF

j_gene: TRBJ2-7
v_gene: TRBV6-2/TRBV6-3
CDR3aa: ASSSAGGSYEQY

j_gene: TRBJ1-1
v_gene: TRBV28
CDR3aa: ASSSTGTRPEAF

j_gene: TRBJ2-1
v_gene: TRBV25-1
CDR3aa: ASAMTGVGYNEQF

j_gene: TRBJ1-2
v_gene: TRBV5-6
CDR3aa: ASSKQGALLGYT

j_gene: TRBJ2-1
v_gene: TRBV7-9
CDR3aa: ASSLAKGAGRSYNEQF

j_gene: TRBJ2-3
v_gene: TRBV7-2
CDR3aa: ASSSVLEADTQY

j_gene: TRBJ2-2
v_gene: TRBV5-1
CDR3aa: ASSARQGNTGELF

j_gene: TRBJ2-7
v_gene: TRBV21-1
CDR3aa: ASSSRRRGQGAYEQY

j_gene: TRBJ2-2
v_gene: TRBV24-1
CDR3aa: ATSDLEGTSPGELF

j_gene: TRBJ1-3
v_gene: TRBV7-8
CDR3aa: ASSPRTDSGNTIY

j_gene: TRBJ1-5
v_gene: TRBV4-2
CDR3aa: ASSQDGQGSQPQH

j_gene: TRBJ2-1
v_gene: TRBV10-3
CDR3aa: ATRLAGYNEQF

j_gene: TRBJ2-7
v_gene: TRBV7-8
CDR3aa: ASSPRASADEQY

j_gene: TRBJ1-2
v_gene: TRBV4-1
CDR3aa: ASSQEARSNGYT

j_gene: TRBJ2-1
v_gene: TRBV28
CDR3aa: ASMASGSRYNEQF

j_gene: TRBJ1-5
v_gene: TRBV28
CDR3aa: ASSIGQPNQPQH

j_gene: TRBJ1-1
v_gene: TRBV28
CDR3aa: ASGGWTEAF

j_gene: TRBJ2-7
v_gene: TRBV6-1
CDR3aa: ASSEVTPGQGSYEQY

j_gene: TRBJ1-2
v_gene: TRBV28
CDR3aa: ASSKGQGARYGYT